This passage covers 26 T cell receptor beta chains from one sample sequenced in a study of blood T cell repertoires in COVID-19 (dated by TCRdb to 2019 to 2021). The library was generated by the immunoSEQ multiplex PCR assay. The immuneACCESS repertoire file appears here via TCRdb, limited to in-frame rearrangements. These files lack a portion of the clones; in checked studies, under half of the deficit traces to unresolved V genes, and the cause of the others is not known. For this sample the table gives about 390,000 clones, of which about 89% were detected only once. The biggest ten clones account for about 2.1% of the sample. Sequencing input: peripheral blood. The receptors derive from an older woman with COVID-19, enrolled during active disease.

In this sample, this clone turned up a few times. The chain combines TRBV2 with TRBJ1-2; D is ambiguous. The CDR3 totals 14 residues. Germline V gene data show CDR1 as SNHLY and CDR2 as FYNNEI. Trimming pared 3 bases from V and 7 bases from J, leaving 15 bases between. The CDR3 spells CASSEIERAPGYTF. CDR3 bases: TGTGCCAGCAGTGAGATCGAGAGGGCCCCTGGCTACACCTTC.

The chain joins TRBV7-9 to TRBJ2-7; D is ambiguous. Germline V gives CDR1 SEHNR, CDR2 FQNEAQ (reference sequence). The CDR3 is 12 amino acids. The V end was cut by 6 bases, the J end by 7 bases, with 13 bases between. Here the CDR3 DNA reads TGTGCCAGCAGTTTGGGCCATTCAGAGCAGTACTTC. This translates into CASSLGHSEQYF.

The rearrangement joins TRBV3-1 (or the pseudogene TRBV3-2) to TRBJ2-1; a possible D gene is TRBD1 (5 bases). The CDR3 is made up of 14 amino acids. Germline CDR1 and CDR2: LGHDT and YNNKEL (reference sequence). V was clipped by 2 bases and J by 5 bases, with 10 bases between them. In nucleotides, the CDR3 is TGTGCCAGCAGCCAATACGACAGCAACAATGAGCAGTTCTTC. Translation gives CASSQYDSNNEQFF.

This sequence joins TRBV28 and TRBJ1-2; D uncertain. V lost 5 bases and J 3 bases, leaving 13 bases between the germline ends. Germline V gene sequence: CDR1 MDHEN, CDR2 SYDVKM. The CDR3 spans 14 residues. CDR3 in amino acids: CASSVTRNHYGYTF. CDR3 sequence (DNA): TGTGCCAGCAGTGTGACACGGAACCACTATGGCTACACCTTC.

CDR3 in amino acids: CASSLAGTGYSNQPQHF. CDR3 nucleotides: TGTGCCAGCAGCTTAGCGGGGACAGGTTATAGCAATCAGCCCCAGCATTTT. The chain joins TRBV7-8 to TRBJ1-5; TRBD1 agrees at 8 bases. CDR3 length: 17 residues. V lost 0 bases and J lost 0; bases outside the gene matches: 4. Germline CDR1 SGHVS, CDR2 FQNEAQ.

J is TRBJ2-7 and V is TRBV3-1 (or the pseudogene TRBV3-2); the D gene is possibly TRBD2 (6 bases). V shed 2 bases and J shed 3 bases, with 17 bases lying between them. The CDR3 has 16 amino acids. Germline CDR1 is LGHDT and CDR2 is YNNKEL (reference sequence). CDR3 protein: CASSQRPGRGRYEQYF. DNA of the CDR3: TGTGCCAGCAGCCAACGGCCCGGGCGGGGACGCTACGAGCAGTACTTC.

This rearrangement joins TRBV28 to TRBJ1-5, with TRBD1 identical over 9 bases. Germline V gives CDR1 MDHEN, CDR2 SYDVKM. Trimming removed 10 bases from V and 6 bases from J; junction bases left unmatched: 10. CDR3 size: 14 residues. Here the CDR3 reads CAIKPGQGSQPQHF. The DNA for the CDR3 is TGTGCCATCAAGCCGGGACAGGGAAGTCAGCCCCAGCATTTT.

The V call is TRBV27, the J call TRBJ2-7; the match to TRBD2 covers 8 bases. Trimming cost V 2 bases and J 0 bases; bases outside gene matches: 12. Per germline, CDR1 MNHEY and CDR2 SMNVEV (reference sequence). This CDR3 contains 18 residues. The DNA of the CDR3 is TGTGCCAGCAGTTTAGTGTCGGCGGGGGGACCTTCCTCCTACGAGCAGTACTTC. Translated: CASSLVSAGGPSSYEQYF.

This clone appeared once. V usage is TRBV5-5 and J usage is TRBJ1-1; D not certain. Germline V gives CDR1 SGHKS, CDR2 YYEKEE (reference sequence). The V end lost 0 bases, the J end lost 4 bases, and 16 bases lay between the germline ends. This CDR3 region has 16 residues. The CDR3: CASSLVSLRSLTEAFF. CDR3 sequence (DNA): TGTGCCAGCAGCTTGGTGTCTTTGCGTTCCCTCACTGAAGCTTTCTTT.

This clone was observed a single time. V gene TRBV6-6 combines with J gene TRBJ1-2; 12 bases match TRBD1. The CDR3 has 16 amino acids. V lost 5 bases to trimming and J lost 7 bases; unmatched junction nucleotides: 11. Germline CDR1 MNHNY, CDR2 SVGAGI (reference sequence). The CDR3 DNA sequence: TGTGCCAGCAGTCCGGGACAGGGGGCGCTTGGTCGTGGCTACACCTTC. It specifies CASSPGQGALGRGYTF.

V usage is TRBV5-1 and J usage is TRBJ2-3, with TRBD2 matching over 8 bases. Looked up from germline, CDR1 is SGHRS and CDR2 is YFSETQ. This CDR3 has 17 amino acids. Trimming cost V 1 base and J 6 bases; bases outside gene matches: 13. The CDR3 DNA reads as TGCGCCAGCAGCTTGAGCGGGGGAGCGCGGGTTAGGGATACGCAGTATTTT. Its protein product is CASSLSGGARVRDTQYF.

The rearrangement uses TRBV9 and TRBJ1-4; possibly TRBD1 for D (5 bases). Germline CDR1 reads SGDLS; CDR2 reads YYNGEE. This CDR3 has 15 residues. V was pared by 0 bases and J by 4 bases, with 10 bases between. CDR3 protein: CASSVGGRLNEKLFF. DNA for the CDR3: TGTGCCAGCAGCGTAGGGGGCCGCCTTAATGAAAAACTGTTTTTT.

V is TRBV6-5 and J is TRBJ2-3; TRBD2 might be the D (7 bases). The V end lost 10 bases, the J end lost 3 bases, and 14 bases lay between the germline ends. Germline V lookup: CDR1 MNHEY, CDR2 SVGAGI. This CDR3 spans 13 amino acids. The CDR3 coding sequence is TGTGCCACTCTACAGGGAGGGACAGATACGCAGTATTTT. Protein product: CATLQGGTDTQYF.

This chain uses TRBV3-1 (or the pseudogene TRBV3-2) with TRBJ2-1; D is perhaps TRBD2 (7 bases). The CDR3 covers 16 residues. The V gene lost 0 bases and the J gene lost 10 bases, with 19 bases spanning the gap. Per germline, CDR1 LGHDT and CDR2 YNNKEL (reference sequence). The CDR3 sequence: CASSQDIAGALGEQFF. CDR3 bases: TGTGCCAGCAGCCAAGATATCGCGGGGGCCTTGGGCGAGCAGTTCTTC.

This chain connects TRBV5-6 to TRBJ1-6; D is possibly TRBD1 (6 bases). The CDR3 extends over 19 amino acids. Trimming took off 4 bases at V and 0 bases at J, with 20 bases between the two ends. The germline CDR1 and CDR2 sequences are SGHDT and YYEEEE. In DNA, the CDR3 is TGTGCCAGCAGCCCCGACAGGCGCTCGTCCCCCTCCTATAATTCACCCCTCCACTTT. Its protein product is CASSPDRRSSPSYNSPLHF.

J is TRBJ1-5 and V is TRBV2; D is possibly TRBD1 (5 bases). CDR3 length: 15 residues. From germline, CDR1 is SNHLY and CDR2 FYNNEI. Trimming pared 6 bases from V and 5 bases from J, leaving 17 bases between. CDR3 DNA sequence: TGTGCCAGCAGGGAGACAGCCAAGGACGATCAGCCCCAGCATTTT. This gives the protein CASRETAKDDQPQHF.

This sequence joins TRBV30 and TRBJ2-2, with a tentative D call TRBD1 (5 bases). V was clipped by 3 bases and J by 7 bases, with 21 bases between them. CDR3 length: 16 residues. Germline CDR1 and CDR2: GTSNPN and SVGIG (reference sequence). CDR3 nucleotides: TGTGCCTGGAGCGTACCCTCGGCAGGGTATCACGGGGAGCTGTTTTTT. This translates into CAWSVPSAGYHGELFF.

The chain links TRBV7-6 to TRBJ2-2, with D hard to call. V shed 2 bases and J shed 4 bases, with 8 bases lying between them. This CDR3 spans 14 amino acids. CDR1 and CDR2 from the germline V gene are SGHVS and FNYEAQ. CDR3 in amino acids: CASSLLPGTGELFF. The DNA for the CDR3 is TGTGCCAGCAGCTTATTACCGGGCACCGGGGAGCTGTTTTTT.

The V and J genes are TRBV4-1 and TRBJ2-5; 7 bases agree with TRBD2. Losses at the gene ends were 4 bases for V and 5 bases for J; bases not matched to a gene: 10. Germline assignment: CDR1 MGHRA and CDR2 YSYEKL. CDR3 length: 15 residues. The CDR3 here is CASSLSLGGVETQYF. The CDR3 DNA reads TGCGCCAGCAGCCTTTCCTTGGGGGGGGTTGAGACCCAGTACTTC.

The V and J genes are TRBV5-1 and TRBJ1-2; D is ambiguous. Trimming cost V 4 bases and J 2 bases, with 12 bases left between them. The germline gives CDR1 SGHRS, CDR2 YFSETQ. CDR3 size: 14 residues. This CDR3 reads CASSLRTGNYGYTF. The DNA for the CDR3 is TGCGCCAGCAGCCTGAGGACGGGGAACTATGGCTACACCTTC.

The chain couples TRBV3-1 (or the pseudogene TRBV3-2) to TRBJ1-2; TRBD1 might be the D (6 bases). The germline V gene has CDR1 LGHDT and CDR2 YNNKEL (reference sequence). V was cut by 4 bases and J by 3 bases, with 15 bases left in between. This CDR3 spans 15 amino acids. CDR3 sequence: CASSLGFQGHYGYTF. Written as DNA, the CDR3 is TGTGCCAGCAGCCTTGGTTTTCAGGGGCACTATGGCTACACCTTC.

This clone was recorded a few times. The same CDR3 can be traced to other DNA sequences in this sample. The chain carries TRBV6-1 and TRBJ1-2; unclear D gene. The CDR3 totals 14 residues. Trimming stripped 0 bases from V and 0 bases from J, with 5 bases between. Germline loops: CDR1 MNHNS, CDR2 SASEGT. The CDR3 loop is CASSEARANYGYTF. The CDR3 DNA sequence: TGTGCCAGCAGTGAAGCACGGGCTAACTATGGCTACACCTTC.

The genes are TRBV5-6 and TRBJ1-6; the D gene is possibly TRBD1 (6 bases). The CDR3 runs to 16 residues. With 0 bases removed from V and 6 bases from J, the gap between germline ends came to 13 bases. Looked up from germline, CDR1 is SGHDT and CDR2 is YYEEEE. The CDR3 DNA follows: TGTGCCAGCAGCTTGGATACAGGGTCCCCTAATTCACCCCTCCACTTT. Protein product: CASSLDTGSPNSPLHF.

The V gene is TRBV29-1, the J gene TRBJ1-2; D unclear. CDR3 length equals 12 residues. Germline V gives CDR1 SQVTM, CDR2 ANQGSEA. Deletions cut 7 bases from V and 1 base from J, with 10 bases between. The CDR3 loop is CSAPRDNYGYTF. DNA of the CDR3: TGCAGCGCGCCTCGGGATAACTATGGCTACACCTTC. Combining the CDR3 with reference TRBV29-1 and TRBJ1-2 gives the whole variable domain SAVISQKPSRDICQRGTSLTIQCQVDSQVTMMFWYRQQPGQSLTLIATANQGSEATYESGFVIDKFPISRPNLTFSTLTVSNMSPEDSSIYLCSAPRDNYGYTFGSGTRLTVV.

The genes are TRBV5-1 and TRBJ2-2; D unresolved. V was trimmed by 0 bases and J by 7 bases, leaving 7 bases between them. Germline CDR1 is SGHRS and CDR2 is YFSETQ. The CDR3 has 13 amino acids. The CDR3: CASSLEADGELFF. The CDR3 DNA reads TGCGCCAGCAGCTTGGAGGCGGACGGGGAGCTGTTTTTT.

The chain has TRBV6-5 and TRBJ1-5, with D possibly being TRBD1 (5 bases). The CDR3 spans 14 residues. V lost 10 bases, J lost 2 bases, and 15 bases lay in between. Germline V gene sequence: CDR1 MNHEY, CDR2 SVGAGI. The CDR3 sequence: CAIVRERGNQPQHF. CDR3 nucleotides: TGTGCCATCGTCAGGGAACGAGGCAATCAGCCCCAGCATTTT.